These T cell receptor beta chains were read from a single sample in a study of post-analysis software for immune sequencing data. TCRdb re-called the PCR reads through MiXCR, storing one row per CDR3 protein. The sample has hundreds of thousands of distinct CDR3 sequences, 59% seen once. The sample comprised blood. All receptors come from a girl aged 2-10 years with multiple sclerosis. Both conserved end residues are part of each CDR3. The D gene is left open where the match is weak. Clone size is shown for a subset of rows, as once, few, many or a class of expanded clone.

.,TRBD2,TRBJ2-1,TRBV7-2,TGTGCCAGCAGCTTAGCCGGGACTAGCACCCATGAGCAGTTCTTC,CASSLAGTSTHEQFF
.,TRBD1,TRBJ2-7,TRBV6-6,TGTGCCAGCAGCCCTAACAGGGGGCAAGGCGAGCAGTACTTC,CASSPNRGQGEQYF
.,TRBD2,TRBJ2-1,TRBV6-2/TRBV6-3,TGTGCCAGCAGAGACCTAGCGGGAGTTTATAATGAGCAGTTCTTC,CASRDLAGVYNEQFF
once,.,TRBJ2-2,TRBV5-1,TGCGCCAGCAGCTTGGAGGGGAAGGGAACCGGGGAGCTGTTTTTT,CASSLEGKGTGELFF
once,.,TRBJ1-2,TRBV4-1,TGCGCCAGCAGCCAAGTGCCCCCCCGCGGGGACCTCGCCCATGGCTACACCTTC,CASSQVPPRGDLAHGYTF
.,.,TRBJ1-2,TRBV7-2,TGTGCCAGCAGCCCGTACGGGACATACACCTTC,CASSPYGTYTF
.,TRBD2,TRBJ2-1,TRBV3-1,TGTGCCAGCAGCCAAGCTTTAGCGGGGGGCTGCAATGAGCAGTTCTTC,CASSQALAGGCNEQFF
.,.,TRBJ1-5,TRBV20-1,TGCAGTGCTACCATAGGCTGGAGCAATCAGCCCCAGCATTTT,CSATIGWSNQPQHF
few,.,TRBJ2-1,TRBV7-9,TGTGCCAGCAGCTTAGGGGGGGTCCTGAATGAGCAGTTCTTC,CASSLGGVLNEQFF
medium-sized,TRBD2,TRBJ2-1,TRBV11-2,TGTGCCAGCAGCCGCAGCGGGAGACCTATCGATGAGCAGTTCTTC,CASSRSGRPIDEQFF
few,.,TRBJ2-5,TRBV11-2,TGTGCCAGCAGCCCACGGAGAAGCGTCGGAGAGACCCAGTACTTC,CASSPRRSVGETQYF
.,.,TRBJ2-7,TRBV6-2/TRBV6-3,TGTGCCAGCAGTTACAACCACTACGAGCAGTACTTC,CASSYNHYEQYF
.,TRBD1,TRBJ2-1,TRBV12-3/TRBV12-4,TGTGCCAGCAGTTTTGAAACAGGGGGAGCAGATGAGCAGTTCTTC,CASSFETGGADEQFF
.,TRBD1,TRBJ1-1,TRBV13,TGTGCCAGCAGCTTAGTCCCTGGGACAGGGAACACTGAAGCTTTCTTT,CASSLVPGTGNTEAFF
few,.,TRBJ2-3,TRBV24-1,TGTGCCACCAGTGGGCCCGGGGGACAATCTAGCACAGATACGCAGTATTTT,CATSGPGGQSSTDTQYF
.,TRBD2,TRBJ2-1,TRBV19,TGTGCCAGTAGTATGGCAGGACTAGCGGGGAATGAGCAGTTCTTC,CASSMAGLAGNEQFF
.,TRBD2,TRBJ2-4,TRBV5-1,TGCGCCAGCAGCTCCCATGTTCAATCAAGACTAGCTGGCAAAAACATTCAGTACTTC,CASSSHVQSRLAGKNIQYF